The 16 T cell receptor beta chains below were found in one sample sequenced in a study of blood T cell repertoires in COVID-19 (dated by TCRdb to 2020 to 2022). Libraries were built with the immunoSEQ multiplex PCR assay. TCRdb took this table from immuneACCESS and kept in-frame rearrangements with V and J called. Such tables lack part of the clones; where checked against another copy, unresolved V genes explain under half of the gap, and the rest is unexplained. In all, the sample holds 100,000 to 150,000 clones, and 81% of those were seen once. Approximately 18% of the sample lies in the top ten. Input material: peripheral blood. The receptors originated from a young man with COVID-19, enrolled during active disease.

This clone was counted a single time. The V gene is TRBV3-1 (or the pseudogene TRBV3-2), the J gene TRBJ2-2; D may be TRBD2 (5 bases). V gave up 0 bases and J gave up 0 bases, with 8 bases separating them. The V gene's germline CDR1 is LGHDT and CDR2 YNNKEL (reference sequence). The CDR3 sequence is 16 residues long. This CDR3 reads CASSQDRGSNTGELFF. The CDR3 DNA sequence: TGTGCCAGCAGCCAAGACCGGGGTTCGAACACCGGGGAGCTGTTTTTT.

This chain links TRBV18 with TRBJ2-1; D unclear. The CDR3 is 14 residues long. The germline V gene encodes CDR1 KGHSH and CDR2 LQKENI. Trimming shortened V by 0 bases and J by 9 bases, and 12 bases separated the two germline ends. The CDR3 sequence is CASSPPILLGEQFF. The CDR3 nucleotides read TGTGCCAGCTCACCACCGATCCTACTCGGTGAGCAGTTCTTC.

The chain employs TRBV18 and TRBJ2-1; 9 bases fit TRBD2. Trimming cost V 1 base and J 8 bases; bases outside gene matches: 6. The germline gives CDR1 KGHSH, CDR2 LQKENI. The CDR3 is 15 amino acids. The CDR3 here is CASSPRVSGSYEQFF. CDR3 DNA sequence: TGTGCCAGCTCACCACGGGTTAGCGGGAGCTATGAGCAGTTCTTC.

V is TRBV24-1 and J is TRBJ1-5; TRBD1 is a possible D gene (6 bases). Trimming stripped 3 bases from V and 4 bases from J, with 15 bases between. Germline V gene sequence: CDR1 KGHDR, CDR2 SFDVKD. The CDR3 extends over 16 amino acids. CDR3 nucleotides: TGTGCCACCAGTGATGGGGACATGTCGCTTAATCAGCCCCAGCATTTT. It specifies CATSDGDMSLNQPQHF.

The gene calls are TRBV9 and TRBJ1-1; TRBD1 might be the D (5 bases). Trimming stripped 2 bases from V and 7 bases from J, with 9 bases between. Germline V gives CDR1 SGDLS, CDR2 YYNGEE. CDR3 length: 12 amino acids. The CDR3 here is CASSVSTGEAFF. The DNA for the CDR3 is TGTGCCAGCAGCGTTTCCACAGGTGAAGCTTTCTTT.

The chain links TRBV6-2 or TRBV6-3 to TRBJ1-2; D gene unclear. V lost 5 bases to trimming and J lost 8 bases, with 9 bases between them. Per germline, CDR1 MNHEY and CDR2 SVGEGT. The CDR3 sequence is 11 residues long. The CDR3 protein is CASSIMGGYTF. The CDR3, as DNA: TGTGCCAGCAGTATTATGGGCGGCTACACCTTC.

The chain has TRBV6-4 and TRBJ2-3, with 12 bases that match TRBD2. The V gene's germline CDR1 is MRHNA and CDR2 SNTAGT. This CDR3 has 15 residues. V dropped 5 bases and J dropped 5; count of bases not matched to a gene: 5. The CDR3 sequence is CASSPLAGGVDTQYF. In DNA form, the CDR3 reads TGTGCCAGCAGTCCACTAGCGGGAGGTGTAGATACGCAGTATTTT.

The chain has TRBV23-1 and TRBJ1-1; D is unresolved. TRBV23-1 is known as an ORF, though its function is uncertain. CDR3 length: 11 residues. V was pared by 4 bases and J by 2 bases, with 2 bases between. The CDR3 region has the DNA TGCGCCAGCAGTCCAAACACTGAAGCTTTCTTT. Translating it yields CASSPNTEAFF.

This chain links TRBV25-1 with TRBJ1-4; the D gene is possibly TRBD1 (5 bases). The CDR3 is 15 residues long. CDR1 MGHDK and CDR2 SYGVNS come from the germline V gene. V lost 2 bases, J lost 5 bases, and 12 bases lay in between. The CDR3 DNA reads as TGTGCCAGCAGTGAAAGGAGGGGCTTGAATGAAAAACTGTTTTTT. This gives the protein CASSERRGLNEKLFF.

This clone was detected a few times. V is TRBV6-5 and J is TRBJ1-4; 7 nucleotides match TRBD1. The CDR3 has 14 residues. Germline trimming cut 1 base from V and 5 bases from J; bases unmatched to any gene: 1. From germline, CDR1 is MNHEY and CDR2 SVGAGI. CDR3 sequence: CASSYYRGNEKLFF. In nucleotides, the CDR3 is TGTGCCAGCAGTTACTACAGGGGAAATGAAAAACTGTTTTTT.

The rearrangement uses TRBV2 and TRBJ1-1; 9 bases line up with TRBD1. V lost 6 bases to trimming and J lost 5 bases; unmatched junction nucleotides: 13. The CDR3 totals 16 residues. Germline V CDR1 and CDR2: SNHLY, FYNNEI. The DNA for the CDR3 is TGTGCCAGCAGAGTGGACAGGGGTCCGGCCGGGACTGAAGCTTTCTTT. Translation gives CASRVDRGPAGTEAFF.

The CDR3 DNA sequence: TGTGCCAGCAGCCCCCCCGGGCGGGAAGAGACCCAGTACTTC. Its protein product is CASSPPGREETQYF. The V call is TRBV6-5, the J call TRBJ2-5; TRBD2 might be the D (5 bases). V lost 6 bases, J lost 3 bases, and 14 bases lay in between. The CDR3 has 14 amino acids. Germline-derived CDR1 and CDR2 are MNHEY and SVGAGI.

The chain couples TRBV7-9 to TRBJ2-7; 9 positions agree with TRBD1. V gave up 5 bases and J gave up 1 base; unmatched junction bases: 9. CDR1 is SEHNR and CDR2 is FQNEAQ in the germline V gene (reference sequence). The CDR3 runs 16 residues. CDR3 sequence reads: CASSISPDRGSYEQYF. CDR3 nucleotide sequence: TGTGCCAGCAGCATTTCCCCGGACAGGGGTTCCTACGAGCAGTACTTC. The full variable domain, completed using reference TRBV7-9 and TRBJ2-7, is DTGVSQNPRHKITKRGQNVTFRCDPISEHNRLYWYRQTLGQGPEFLTYFQNEAQLEKSRLLSDRFSAERPKGSFSTLEIQRTEQGDSAMYLCASSISPDRGSYEQYFGPGTRLTVT.

V is TRBV7-2 and J is TRBJ2-2; 8 bases are shared with TRBD1. With V trimmed by 4 bases and J by 4 bases, 5 bases remained unmatched. Germline CDR1 reads SGHTA; CDR2 reads FQGNSA. The CDR3 has 15 amino acids. CDR3 sequence reads: CASSWGTGGTGELFF. DNA of the CDR3: TGTGCCAGCAGCTGGGGGACAGGAGGCACCGGGGAGCTGTTTTTT.

This chain joins TRBV7-3 and TRBJ2-1, with 10 bases identical to TRBD2. With V trimmed by 5 bases and J by 9 bases, 10 bases remained unmatched. This CDR3 spans 15 amino acids. Germline loops: CDR1 SGHTA, CDR2 FQGTGA. CDR3 in amino acids: CASSLGLAEGGEQFF. The CDR3 DNA reads TGTGCCAGCAGCCTCGGACTAGCGGAGGGGGGTGAGCAGTTCTTC.

The CDR3 protein is CASSFRGDEQYF. The CDR3 DNA follows: TGTGCCAGCAGTTTCAGGGGTGACGAGCAGTACTTC. The chain links TRBV28 to TRBJ2-7; D might be TRBD1 (6 bases). The CDR3 is 12 residues long. Germline V gives CDR1 MDHEN, CDR2 SYDVKM. Trimming cost V 3 bases and J 5 bases, with 8 bases left between them.